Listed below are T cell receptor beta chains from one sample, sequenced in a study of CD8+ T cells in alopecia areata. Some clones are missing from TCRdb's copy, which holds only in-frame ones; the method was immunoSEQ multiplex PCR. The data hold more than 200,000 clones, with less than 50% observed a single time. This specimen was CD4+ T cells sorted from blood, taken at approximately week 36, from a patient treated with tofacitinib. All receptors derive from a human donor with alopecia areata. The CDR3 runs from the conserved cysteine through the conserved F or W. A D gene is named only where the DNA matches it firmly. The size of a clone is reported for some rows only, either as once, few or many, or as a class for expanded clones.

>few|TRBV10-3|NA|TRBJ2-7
TGTGCCATCAGGCCAGCGGTCTCCTACGAGCAGTACTTC
CAIRPAVSYEQYF
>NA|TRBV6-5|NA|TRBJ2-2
TGTGCCAGCAGCCTAGCGTCATCGGGGGAGCTGTTTTTT
CASSLASSGELFF
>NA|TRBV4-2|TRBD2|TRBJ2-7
TGTGCCAGCAGCCAAGAAGTGAGCGGGAGGGCCTACGAGCAGTACTTC
CASSQEVSGRAYEQYF
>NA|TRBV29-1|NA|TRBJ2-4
TGCAGCGCTAAGGGAGGAGTAGGGGGGCTGGACATTCAGTACTTC
CSAKGGVGGLDIQYF
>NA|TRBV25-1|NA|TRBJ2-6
TGTGCCAGCTCCGGCTCTGGGGCCAACGTCCTGACTTTC
CASSGSGANVLTF
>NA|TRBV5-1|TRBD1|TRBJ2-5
TGCGCCAGCAGCTTGGCCAGGGGGGAGACCCAGTACTTC
CASSLARGETQYF
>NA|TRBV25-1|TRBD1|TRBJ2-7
TGTGCCAGCGGAAGGGACAGGTACGAGCAGTACTTC
CASGRDRYEQYF
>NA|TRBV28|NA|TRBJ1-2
TGTGCCAGCAGTTTATCGCCCAGGGTGAACTATGGCTACACCTTC
CASSLSPRVNYGYTF
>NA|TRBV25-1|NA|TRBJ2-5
TGTGCCAGCAGTGAGGGCATGTGGAGGGGCGGGGAGACCCAGTACTTC
CASSEGMWRGGETQYF
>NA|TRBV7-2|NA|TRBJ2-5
TGTGCCAGCAGCTCCCGACTAGTTGTTCAGACCCAGTACTTC
CASSSRLVVQTQYF
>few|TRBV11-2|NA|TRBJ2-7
TGTGCCAGCAGCCTGGACTGGATCAACGAGCAGTACTTC
CASSLDWINEQYF
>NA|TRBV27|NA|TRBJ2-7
TGTGCCAGCATGAGGGCGGGGAATTCCTACGAGCAGTACTTC
CASMRAGNSYEQYF
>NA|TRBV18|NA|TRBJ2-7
TGTGCCAGCTCACCCCAGGGACGATACACCTACGAGCAGTACTTC
CASSPQGRYTYEQYF
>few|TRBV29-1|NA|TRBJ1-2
TGCAGCGTTGCTAAGTCCCCGGGACGGGACTATGGCTACACCTTC
CSVAKSPGRDYGYTF
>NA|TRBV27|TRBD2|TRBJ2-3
TGTGCCAGCAGCCAGCCAGCGGGAGGTACGGATACGCAGTATTTT
CASSQPAGGTDTQYF
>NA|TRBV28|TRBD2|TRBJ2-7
TGTGCCAGCAGGGTAGCGGGAGAGGCGTACGAGCAGTACTTC
CASRVAGEAYEQYF
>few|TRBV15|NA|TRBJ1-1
TGTGCCACCAGCGTTAGGAGGGCTGAAGCTTTCTTT
CATSVRRAEAFF
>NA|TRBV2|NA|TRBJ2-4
TGTGCCAGCATGGTTGAGAACATTCAGTACTTC
CASMVENIQYF
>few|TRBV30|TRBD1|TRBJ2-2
TGTGCCTGGAGTGTACGACAGGGGCGATACACCGGGGAGCTGTTTTTT
CAWSVRQGRYTGELFF
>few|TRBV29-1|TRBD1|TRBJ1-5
TGCAGCGTTGAACAGGGGGTTGGACAGCCCCAGCATTTT
CSVEQGVGQPQHF
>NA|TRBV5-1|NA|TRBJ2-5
TGCGCCAGCAGCTTGATACAAGAGACCCAGTACTTC
CASSLIQETQYF
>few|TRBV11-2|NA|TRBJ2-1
TGTGCCAGCAGCTGGGGCTCAAGCTCCTACAATGAGCAGTTCTTC
CASSWGSSSYNEQFF
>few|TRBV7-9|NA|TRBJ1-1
TGTGCCAGCAGCCAGGTACGACCCGAAGCTTTCTTT
CASSQVRPEAFF
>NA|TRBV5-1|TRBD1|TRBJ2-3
TGCGCCAGCAACCCGGGACAGGCGCCCACAGATACGCAGTATTTT
CASNPGQAPTDTQYF
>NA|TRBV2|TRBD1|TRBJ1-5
TGTGCCAGCAGGGGGGACAGTAGCAATCAGCCCCAGCATTTT
CASRGDSSNQPQHF
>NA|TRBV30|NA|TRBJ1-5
TGTGCCTGCCAACACCGGCGGGATCAGCCCCAGCATTTT
CACQHRRDQPQHF
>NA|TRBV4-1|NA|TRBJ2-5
TGCGCCAGCAGCCAAGATGGGCGGACGAGAGAGACCCAGTACTTC
CASSQDGRTRETQYF
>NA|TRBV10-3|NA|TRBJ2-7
TGTGCCACGATGGCCTCCTACGAGCAGTACTTC
CATMASYEQYF
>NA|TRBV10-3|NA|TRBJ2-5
TGTGCCATCAGTGACGGCGGCGGAGCCGGTGAGACCCAGTACTTC
CAISDGGGAGETQYF
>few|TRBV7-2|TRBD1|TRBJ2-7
TGTGCCAGCAGCGCTCCGGGACAGGCTTCCTACGAGCAGTACTTC
CASSAPGQASYEQYF
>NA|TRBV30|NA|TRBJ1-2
TGTGCCTGGGGGATGCGGGCAGGGAGAAGGGATGGCTACACCTTC
CAWGMRAGRRDGYTF
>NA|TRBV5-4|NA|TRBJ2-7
TGTGCCAGCAGCTTAGGATACGAGCAGTACTTC
CASSLGYEQYF
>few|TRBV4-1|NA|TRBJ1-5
TGCGCCAGCAGCCCTAACAGGGACGGGCAGCCCCAGCATTTT
CASSPNRDGQPQHF
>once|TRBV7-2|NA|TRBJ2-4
TGTGCCAGCAGTATCGGGACGTTAGCCAAAAACATTCAGTACTTC
CASSIGTLAKNIQYF
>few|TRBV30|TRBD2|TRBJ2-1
TGTGCCTGGAGTCCGTCGACTAGCGGGAGCCTGGAGCAGTTCTTC
CAWSPSTSGSLEQFF
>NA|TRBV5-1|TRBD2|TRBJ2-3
TGCGCCAGCAGCTTGGTCCCTAGCGGGGGATCCAGTACGCAGTATTTT
CASSLVPSGGSSTQYF